This T cell receptor beta chain was sequenced in a study of cytomegalovirus exposure and HLA in healthy donors. Study in general: Within the Caucasian-associated ancestry cluster were roughly 82% of the 398 genotyped donors.

The PCR employed 60 Vbeta primers together with 13 Jbeta primers. Sequencing used immunoSEQ multiplex PCR; TCRdb keeps in-frame clones, though not all of them. The sample has some 56,000 clones; 75% to 90% are singletons. Germline loops: CDR1 MGHRA, CDR2 YSYEKL. V gave up 4 bases and J gave up 5 bases; unmatched junction bases: 11. The CDR3 is 16 amino acids. The V gene is TRBV4-1, the J gene TRBJ1-5; the match to TRBD1 covers 7 bases. Sequences were obtained from PBMCs. This receptor was obtained from a woman in her forties in good health and CMV-seronegative. The CDR3 bases are TGCGCCAGCAGCCGAATTGCCGGGACAGAATATCAGCCCCAGCATTTT. It specifies CASSRIAGTEYQPQHF.